The entry below gives a single TCR beta chain sequence along with its context. These data originate in a study of blood T cell repertoires in COVID-19. Sequenced by immunoSEQ multiplex PCR; TCRdb stores in-frame clones only, minus some. This table holds 150,000 to 250,000 clones, roughly 87% found once. The material sequenced was PBMCs or T cells enriched from blood (not recorded which). This sequence originates from a woman aged 25 to 39 who had recovered from COVID-19.

The CDR3 DNA follows: TGTGCCAGCAGCTCACCTAGCGGCCCCTACCAAGAGACCCAGTACTTC. The encoded protein is CASSSPSGPYQETQYF. The gene calls are TRBV5-4 and TRBJ2-5, with 7 bases fitting TRBD2. The V segment lost 3 bases and the J segment 0 bases; nucleotides outside the gene matches: 8. This CDR3 contains 16 residues. CDR1 and CDR2 from the germline V gene are SGHNT and YYREEE (reference sequence).